A single sample is the source of the 26 T cell receptor beta chains below, sequenced in a study of shared clonotypes between healthy human individuals. Libraries were prepared by immunoSEQ multiplex PCR; TCRdb keeps only in-frame clonotypes and omits some of them. In the table there are around 510,000 clones, roughly four fifths of which are singletons. Sequencing was carried out using PBMCs. The receptor set was obtained from a woman aged 40-49 years in good health. Some clones in this sample may be carry-over from other donors' samples.

This chain uses TRBV4-1 with TRBJ1-2, with 7 bases aligning to TRBD1. Per the germline V gene, CDR1 is MGHRA and CDR2 is YSYEKL. Trimming took 2 bases from V and 3 from J; bases not matched to a gene: 15. This CDR3 comprises 18 residues. CDR3 amino acids: CASSQSAASTGRYYGYTF. The CDR3 region has the DNA TGCGCCAGCAGCCAATCTGCCGCATCGACAGGGAGGTACTATGGCTACACCTTC.

In DNA form, the CDR3 reads TGTGCCAGCAGAAGGACAGGGACTAATGAAAAACTGTTTTTT. Translated, it gives CASRRTGTNEKLFF. V usage is TRBV6-1 and J usage is TRBJ1-4; 8 positions match TRBD1. This CDR3 has 14 amino acids. With V trimmed by 6 bases and J by 2 bases, 2 bases remained unmatched. From germline, CDR1 is MNHNS and CDR2 SASEGT.

The chain links TRBV7-8 to TRBJ1-1, with 10 bases fitting TRBD1. The V and J ends lost 6 bases and 2 bases, in that order; junction bases with no gene match: 12. Germline-derived CDR1 and CDR2 are SGHVS and FQNEAQ. The CDR3 is 17 amino acids. The CDR3 loop is CASSPRDRGPRNTEAFF. CDR3 bases: TGTGCCAGCAGTCCCCGGGACAGGGGTCCGCGCAACACTGAAGCTTTCTTT.

This rearrangement joins TRBV18 to TRBJ2-7; D might be TRBD1 or TRBD2, each matching 5 bases. CDR1 is KGHSH and CDR2 is LQKENI in the germline V gene. CDR3 length: 14 amino acids. Deletions cut 3 bases from V and 2 bases from J, with 11 bases between. In DNA, the CDR3 is TGTGCCAGCTCACCTGGGGACGGTACCTACGAGCAGTACTTC. Amino acids: CASSPGDGTYEQYF. Filled out from reference TRBV18 and TRBJ2-7, the complete variable domain reads NAGVMQNPRHLVRRRGQEARLRCSPMKGHSHVYWYRQLPEEGLKFMVYLQKENIIDESGMPKERFSAEFPKEGPSILRIQQVVRGDSAAYFCASSPGDGTYEQYFGPGTRLTVT.

The J gene is TRBJ1-4, the V gene TRBV7-9; D is uncertain. V was shortened by 1 base and J by 4 bases, with 7 bases between the two germline ends. CDR3 size: 14 residues. Germline CDR1 is SEHNR and CDR2 is FQNEAQ (reference sequence). CDR3 DNA: TGTGCCAGCAGCTTAGGGGAGAATAATGAAAAACTGTTTTTT. It encodes CASSLGENNEKLFF.

This chain connects TRBV29-1 to TRBJ1-1, with 7 bases aligning to TRBD1. V was pared by 7 bases and J by 2 bases, with 4 bases of the junction left unmatched. This CDR3 is built from 12 residues. CDR1 and CDR2 (germline): SQVTM, ANQGSEA. This CDR3 reads CSARGINTEAFF. For the CDR3, the DNA is TGCAGCGCCAGGGGGATAAACACTGAAGCTTTCTTT.

The chain carries TRBV5-1 and TRBJ1-1, with TRBD1 matching 9 bases. V lost 4 bases, J lost 5 bases, and 6 bases stayed unmatched. The V gene's germline CDR1 is SGHRS and CDR2 YFSETQ. The CDR3 is 14 residues long. CDR3 DNA: TGCGCCAGCAGCGAGGACAGGGGAGGAACTGAAGCTTTCTTT. Its translation is CASSEDRGGTEAFF.

The chain uses TRBV6-5 and TRBJ1-6; 7 positions match TRBD1. V was clipped by 2 bases and J by 15 bases; unmatched bases: 10. Germline V lookup: CDR1 MNHEY, CDR2 SVGAGI. The CDR3 has 14 amino acids. CDR3 DNA sequence: TGTGCCAGCAGTTACCTGGACAGGCCGGGGTTCCTCCACTTT. Protein sequence: CASSYLDRPGFLHF.

The chain joins TRBV28 to TRBJ2-1, with 7 bases fitting TRBD2. Germline V gene sequence: CDR1 MDHEN, CDR2 SYDVKM. The V and J ends lost 4 bases and 5 bases, in that order; junction bases with no gene match: 8. The CDR3 spans 15 residues. CDR3 bases: TGTGCCAGCAGTTCTCATGCGGGAGTGAACAATGAGCAGTTCTTC. Protein product: CASSSHAGVNNEQFF.

This chain joins TRBV27 and TRBJ1-1; possibly TRBD1 for D (5 bases). This CDR3 comprises 15 residues. The germline V gene encodes CDR1 MNHEY and CDR2 SMNVEV (reference sequence). Trimming left V 5 bases short and J 1 base short, with 14 bases between. The CDR3 region is CASSHRRGTNTEAFF. CDR3 DNA sequence: TGTGCCAGCAGTCATAGGAGGGGCACGAACACTGAAGCTTTCTTT.

CDR3 nucleotide sequence: TGTGCCAGCAGCTTGGCAGCGAAGAACACTGAAGCTTTCTTT. It encodes CASSLAAKNTEAFF. The gene calls are TRBV5-6 and TRBJ1-1; D unclear. V lost 0 bases and J lost 1, with 7 bases in between. Germline loops: CDR1 SGHDT, CDR2 YYEEEE. The CDR3 sequence is 14 residues long.

The rearrangement uses TRBV11-3 and TRBJ1-1; D is unresolved. The CDR3 is 13 amino acids. CDR1 is SGHNT and CDR2 is YENEEA in the germline V gene. Trimming left V 3 bases short and J 1 base short, with 6 bases between. The chain's CDR3 is CASSFNGNTEAFF. The CDR3 DNA sequence: TGTGCCAGCAGCTTCAACGGGAACACTGAAGCTTTCTTT.

This chain joins TRBV28 and TRBJ1-3; D ambiguous. This CDR3 spans 14 amino acids. Trimming took off 5 bases at V and 4 bases at J, with 12 bases between the two ends. Germline CDR1 and CDR2: MDHEN and SYDVKM. The CDR3 reads CASSDGIRGNTIYF. The DNA of the CDR3 is TGTGCCAGCAGTGACGGGATAAGGGGAAACACCATATATTTT.

This clone is a singleton in its sample. This chain uses TRBV7-6 with TRBJ1-5; D possibly corresponds to TRBD1 (6 bases). Germline V gene lookup returns CDR1 SGHVS and CDR2 FNYEAQ. Trimming shortened V by 1 base and J by 4 bases, and 11 bases separated the two germline ends. The CDR3 is 15 residues long. The CDR3, as DNA: TGTGCCAGCAGCTTAGGGGGCAGGGGTAATCAGCCCCAGCATTTT. Its protein is CASSLGGRGNQPQHF.

V gene TRBV15 combines with J gene TRBJ2-7, with D possibly matching TRBD2 (6 bases). The CDR3 has 15 amino acids. V was cut by 0 bases and J by 0 bases, with 9 bases left in between. The germline CDR1 and CDR2 sequences are LNHNV and YYDKDF (reference sequence). The CDR3 DNA reads as TGTGCCACCAGCAGAGAGGAGGGTCCCTCCTACGAGCAGTACTTC. This sequence encodes CATSREEGPSYEQYF.

The gene calls are TRBV25-1 and TRBJ2-5; 10 positions match TRBD2. Trimming removed 1 base from V and 5 bases from J; junction bases left unmatched: 4. CDR1 MGHDK and CDR2 SYGVNS come from the germline V gene. This CDR3 has 15 residues. The CDR3 region is CASSESLAGVETQYF. The CDR3 DNA follows: TGTGCCAGCAGTGAATCGCTAGCGGGAGTGGAGACCCAGTACTTC.

The chain couples TRBV7-8 to TRBJ1-5, with D unclear. The CDR3 has 15 amino acids. Between the trimmed V and J ends, which lost 0 bases and 3 bases, there was a span of 9 bases. Germline values: CDR1 SGHVS, CDR2 FQNEAQ. The CDR3 DNA reads TGTGCCAGCAGCTTAGCAGTCGGAAACAATCAGCCCCAGCATTTT. Protein: CASSLAVGNNQPQHF.

This clone came up a few times. V gene TRBV25-1 combines with J gene TRBJ1-5, with D perhaps TRBD1 (6 bases). Germline assignment: CDR1 MGHDK and CDR2 SYGVNS. Trimming took off 6 bases at V and 4 bases at J, with 10 bases between the two ends. This CDR3 has 13 amino acids. CDR3 in amino acids: CASSRDKNQPQHF. The DNA for the CDR3 is TGTGCCAGCAGCCGGGACAAGAATCAGCCCCAGCATTTT. The entire variable domain, with the rest obtained from reference TRBV25-1 and TRBJ1-5, is as follows: EADIYQTPRYLVIGTGKKITLECSQTMGHDKMYWYQQDPGMELHLIHYSYGVNSTEKGDLSSESTVSRIRTEHFPLTLESARPSHTSQYLCASSRDKNQPQHFGDGTRLSIL.

This clone was picked up a small number of times. The J gene is TRBJ2-1, the V gene TRBV10-3; no definite D call. Per germline, CDR1 ENHRY and CDR2 SYGVKD. Trimming took 1 base from V and 5 from J, leaving 0 bases between them. This CDR3 is built from 11 residues. The DNA of the CDR3 is TGTGCCATCAGTGAGTACAATGAGCAGTTCTTC. The encoded protein is CAISEYNEQFF.

Here the CDR3 reads CASSFRGITDQPQHF. Written as DNA, the CDR3 is TGTGCCAGCAGTTTCCGGGGGATAACCGATCAGCCCCAGCATTTT. The chain carries TRBV28 and TRBJ1-5, with D possibly TRBD1 on 5 matching bases. This CDR3 has 15 amino acids. The germline CDR1 and CDR2 sequences are MDHEN and SYDVKM. V dropped 3 bases and J dropped 5 bases, with 14 bases sitting between them.

The V call is TRBV27, the J call TRBJ2-7; possibly TRBD2 for D (6 bases). Germline CDR1 is MNHEY and CDR2 is SMNVEV (reference sequence). V was trimmed by 3 bases and J by 2 bases, leaving 11 bases between them. CDR3 length: 14 residues. The CDR3 DNA sequence: TGTGCCAGCAGTTTTGAAGCGGGTCCCTACGAGCAGTACTTC. Residues: CASSFEAGPYEQYF.

V usage is TRBV5-1 and J usage is TRBJ1-4; D is uncertain. The V end lost 1 base, the J end lost 5 bases, and 9 bases lay between the germline ends. Germline assignment: CDR1 SGHRS and CDR2 YFSETQ. This CDR3 has 14 residues. CDR3 sequence: CASSLMGSNEKLFF. The CDR3, as DNA: TGCGCCAGCAGCTTGATGGGGTCGAATGAAAAACTGTTTTTT.

CDR3 DNA: TGTGCCAGCAGTGATTCCGGGACAGCCTACACCTTC. Residues: CASSDSGTAYTF. The rearrangement uses TRBV11-2 and TRBJ1-2, with 7 nucleotides matching TRBD1. CDR1 and CDR2 (germline): SGHAT, FQNNGV. The V gene end was trimmed by 6 bases and the J gene end by 10 bases; junction bases not matched to a gene: 8. The CDR3 totals 12 residues.

The chain has TRBV7-2 and TRBJ1-2; D is perhaps TRBD1 (5 bases). V lost 5 bases and J 3 bases, leaving 13 bases between the germline ends. Germline V gives CDR1 SGHTA, CDR2 FQGNSA. The CDR3 runs 14 residues. The chain's CDR3 is CASSRPGDYYGYTF. As DNA, the CDR3 is TGTGCCAGCAGCCGCCCCGGGGACTACTATGGCTACACCTTC.

This chain links TRBV28 with TRBJ1-4; the D is unclear. CDR3 length equals 13 residues. The V gene lost 6 bases and the J gene lost 8 bases, with 13 bases spanning the gap. In germline, CDR1 is MDHEN, CDR2 SYDVKM. This CDR3 is CASSLGPTEKLFF. The CDR3 coding sequence is TGTGCCAGCAGCCTCGGGCCCACAGAAAAACTGTTTTTT.

With respect to this clone: One end of the junction fails to match germline, which may point to a read error. Other DNA sequences within the sample encode an identical CDR3. V is TRBV29-1 and J is TRBJ1-1; perhaps TRBD1 as D (6 bases). This CDR3 contains 13 residues. The V gene's germline CDR1 is SQVTM and CDR2 ANQGSEA. CDR3 sequence (DNA): TGTAGCGCCTGGACAGACAGGAACACTGAAGCTTTCTTT. It encodes CSAWTDRNTEAFF.